This T cell receptor beta chain was identified in a study of T cells after yellow fever vaccination (dated by TCRdb to about 2019). Broadly, across the study: Memory subsets (EM, EMRA, CM and Tscm) were sorted on a BD FACS Aria III using CD3, CD45RA, CCR7 and CD95 staining. Blood was collected at multiple timepoints before and after primary and secondary immunization, and bulk PBMC replicates and cell subsets were isolated. Two healthy male donors, one aged 18 to 29 and one aged 30 to 40 years, were included in the cohort. Bulk TCR alpha and beta repertoires were sequenced longitudinally to track T-cell clones before and after primary and booster YFV17D yellow fever vaccination. The SMART-Seq v4 Ultra Low Input RNA kit was used to prepare libraries from fractions with low cell numbers. Memory subsets were sorted on days 0, 15 and 45 and at 18 months after primary vaccination, and on days 0, 15 and 45 after the 30-year booster.

Sequenced using an Illumina NovaSeq 6000. TCR cDNA was synthesized by 5'RACE template switching, which introduced a universal primer site and unique molecular identifiers. cDNA synthesis was primed from both the TCR alpha and TCR beta constant segments. Library amplification used two PCR steps, and the second PCR step added sample barcodes and sequencing adapters. Sequencing of libraries was performed on Illumina HiSeq 2500 (2x100 bp) or NovaSeq (2x150 bp). As for how the authors treated the data: MIGEC handled demultiplexing of reads and collapsing into UMI consensus sequences, while MiXCR performed V(D)J alignment. Using edgeR on replicate PBMC samples, clonotypes were called vaccine-responding if FDR was below 0.01 and the log2 fold change was above 5 up to day 15. Bulk clonotypes were assigned CD4 or CD8 identity according to which sequenced CD4 or CD8 repertoire held them at higher abundance. To estimate the distribution of each clone across memory phenotypes, clonotype frequencies in memory subsets were weighted by FACS-sorted cell numbers. TCRdb reanalyzed the raw reads on its own, using fastp at Q25 for trimming and MiXCR for clone calling, and kept in-frame beta chains. Rows are unified per CDR3 protein, each entry keeping the most common DNA and genes. The V and J calls and clone size are TCRdb's, not the authors'. Within this sample are more than 25,000 distinct CDR3 sequences, with roughly 4.7% of them counted one time only. The ten top clones hold approximately 38% of the sample.

The CDR3, cysteine through phenylalanine, is 13 amino acids long. The sequence is cut down to CDR3 DNA, 39 bases in frame from base 1. V drops 5 bases and J drops 6 bases, leaving 13 bases in between. This clonotype was recorded at least ten times. No much larger clonotype is one base removed from it; base qualities were not supplied. The treatment or condition label corresponds to: live attenuated yellow fever vaccine strain. A standard Ficoll-Paque protocol was used to isolate PBMCs from peripheral blood. For sorted memory subsets, RNA extraction was done with the RNeasy Micro Kit. The investigation overall reported the following: A small share of clonotypes occurred in both CD4 and CD8 compartments, likely arising from convergent recombination. Computational filtering was needed because FACS-sorted repertoires could contain abundant contaminating clonotypes from the bulk population. On day 0, almost all vaccine-responding clonotypes were below detection in the sorted memory subsets. The study included only a couple of donors, which limits how far the findings can be generalized. The secondary T-cell response was weaker than the primary response but faster, peaking on day 5 instead of day 15. After the booster, most clones that had expanded after primary vaccination were detected again (roughly 96% of CD4 and more than 80% of CD8), suggesting broad maintenance of memory.

Recombination connected TRBV12-3 or TRBV12-4 to TRBJ1-2; the D region possibly corresponds to TRBD1 (5 bases align). Here the sequenced sample was PBMCs, either bulk or a sorted T-cell subset (CD4+, CD8+, memory, or dextramer-sorted; not recorded which), taken on the day of the yellow fever booster vaccination. The clonotype originates from a man aged 18 to 30 who received the YFV17D yellow fever vaccine. CDR3 sequence: CASSPGGGHGYTF. The DNA sequence reads TGTGCCAGCAGTCCTGGGGGTGGGCATGGCTACACCTTC.